The clone carrying this TCR beta chain came up a few times. The antigen remains undetermined. The sample belongs to a study of beta chain features in type 1 diabetes. Study background: Across every sample, roughly 100 million sorted cells were examined in total. Study-wide points: A pattern of fewer insertions and more deletions at VDJ junctions was seen in type 1 diabetes patients. There was a moderate but significant shortening of TCRB CDR3s in all four CD4+ subsets of Type 1 diabetes patients. Any HLA effect on TCRB rearrangement was left unresolved by small sub-analyses.

Since all of the isolated RNA was reverse transcribed, expressed TCRB transcripts were what got sequenced. Here immunoSEQ multiplex PCR was the method, and the copy in TCRdb shows in-frame clones only, minus some. The sample contains a few hundred thousand clones, 13% of which appear only once. This TCR came from a woman under 30 with type 1 diabetes. The sample comprised naive CD4+ T cells from blood.

Written as DNA, the CDR3 is TGTGCCTGGAGCAAAGGGACAGGGGGCCTTGGAAACACCATATATTTT. Encoded protein: CAWSKGTGGLGNTIYF. The chain recombines TRBV30 with TRBJ1-3, with TRBD1 matching 12 bases. The J segment lost 3 bases and the V segment lost 3 bases, leaving 6 bases of the junction unmatched. The V gene's germline CDR1 is GTSNPN and CDR2 SVGIG (reference sequence). This CDR3 is built from 16 residues.